The next 6 T cell receptor beta chains were all read from a single sample in a study of regulatory T cells in long-lasting Graves disease. Stated time point: persistent/refractory GD, antithyroid drugs over 5 years with positive TRAb. RNA from PBMCs was the source of the TCR library. For TCR beta, libraries came from iRepertoire HTBI primers and Arm-PCR of CDR3 regions. A single record per CDR3 protein comes from TCRdb applying MiXCR to the multiplex PCR reads. The data show over 300,000 distinct CDR3 sequences, about 19% seen once. Material: peripheral blood mononuclear cells (PBMCs), obtained when the disease was refractory, from a patient treated with antithyroid drugs. These receptors were collected from a female donor with Graves disease.

The chain couples TRBV5-1 to TRBJ1-1; 7 bases fit TRBD1. V lost 3 bases and J lost 3; bases outside the gene matches: 11. CDR3 size: 16 residues. Germline values: CDR1 SGHRS, CDR2 YFSETQ. The CDR3 here is CASSYHRDRDDTEAFF. CDR3 nucleotide sequence: TGCGCCAGCAGCTATCACCGAGACAGGGATGACACTGAAGCTTTCTTT.

This clonotype was found many times. V is TRBV2 and J is TRBJ1-2; no definite D call. Trimming shortened V by 10 bases and J by 1 base, and 13 bases separated the two germline ends. The CDR3 is 13 amino acids. Germline V CDR1 and CDR2: SNHLY, FYNNEI. The CDR3 coding sequence is TGTGCCACCACGACACCTCATAACTATGGCTACACCTTC. Its translation: CATTTPHNYGYTF.

This clonotype was seen only a few times. J is TRBJ2-3 and V is TRBV28; D uncertain. Germline assignment: CDR1 MDHEN and CDR2 SYDVKM. V lost 8 bases and J lost 4, with 13 bases in between. The CDR3 is 13 amino acids. The CDR3: CASLPLSADTQYF. For the CDR3, the DNA is TGTGCCAGCCTACCACTTTCCGCAGATACGCAGTATTTT.

V gene TRBV28 combines with J gene TRBJ2-6; D might be TRBD2 (5 bases). This CDR3 region has 15 residues. CDR1 and CDR2 (germline): MDHEN, SYDVKM. V dropped 8 bases and J dropped 0 bases, with 11 bases sitting between them. The CDR3 coding sequence is TGTGCCAGCCAAACAAGCGGCTCTGGGGCCAACGTCCTGACTTTC. Protein: CASQTSGSGANVLTF.

In this sample, this clonotype turned up a few times. The chain combines TRBV11-2 with TRBJ1-4; D might be TRBD1 (6 bases). This CDR3 is 15 amino acids long. V was clipped by 6 bases and J by 0 bases, with 11 bases between them. The germline V gene encodes CDR1 SGHAT and CDR2 FQNNGV. The CDR3 sequence: CASRGGASTNEKLFF. CDR3 nucleotide sequence: TGTGCCAGCAGAGGGGGGGCCTCAACTAATGAAAAACTGTTTTTT. Together with reference TRBV11-2 and TRBJ1-4, the CDR3 gives the full variable domain: EAGVAQSPRYKIIEKRQSVAFWCNPISGHATLYWYQQILGQGPKLLIQFQNNGVVDDSQLPKDRFSAERLKGVDSTLKIQPAKLEDSAVYLCASRGGASTNEKLFFGSGTQLSVL.

This clonotype was counted between two and nine times. Germline and junction disagree at one end, which may indicate a read error. The V gene is TRBV28, the J gene TRBJ2-6; D is tentatively TRBD1 or TRBD2 (6 bases each). The CDR3 runs 16 residues. CDR1 is MDHEN, CDR2 SYDVKM, per germline. CDR3 region: CASSFIGGSGANVLAF. CDR3 in DNA: TGTGCCAGCAGTTTCATCGGGGGCTCTGGGGCCAACGTCCTGGCTTTC.